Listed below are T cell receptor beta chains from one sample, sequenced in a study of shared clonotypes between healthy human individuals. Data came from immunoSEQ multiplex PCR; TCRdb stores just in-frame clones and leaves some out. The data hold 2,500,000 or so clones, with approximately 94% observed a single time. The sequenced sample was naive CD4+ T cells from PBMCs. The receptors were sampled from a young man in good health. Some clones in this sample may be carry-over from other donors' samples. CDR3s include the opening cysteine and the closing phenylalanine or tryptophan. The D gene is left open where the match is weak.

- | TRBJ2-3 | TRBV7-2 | TGTGCTTCTGGGGCGGCAAGCACAGATACGCAGTATTTT | CASGAASTDTQYF
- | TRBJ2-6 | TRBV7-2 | TGTGCCAGCAGCTTAGCAAGCACCTCTGGGGCCAACGTCCTGACTTTC | CASSLASTSGANVLTF
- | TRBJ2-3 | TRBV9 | TGTGCCAGCAGCGTAGTCGGGCAGGGCACAGATACGCAGTATTTT | CASSVVGQGTDTQYF
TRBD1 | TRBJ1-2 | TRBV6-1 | TGTGCCAGCAGTGGGCAGGGGGACTATGGCTACACCTTC | CASSGQGDYGYTF
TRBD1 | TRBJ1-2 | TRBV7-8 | TGTGCCAGCAGCTCGACCCCCGGGACAGGCTTTAATCATGGCTACACCTTC | CASSSTPGTGFNHGYTF
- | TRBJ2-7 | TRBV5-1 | TGCGCCAGCAGCGACCTCTACGAGCAGTACTTC | CASSDLYEQYF
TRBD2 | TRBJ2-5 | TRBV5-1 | TGCGCCAGCAGTCGGCTAGCGGATTTGGGAGAGACCCAGTACTTC | CASSRLADLGETQYF
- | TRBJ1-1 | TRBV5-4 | TGTGCCAGCAGCTTGAGCAGTGAAGCTTTCTTT | CASSLSSEAFF
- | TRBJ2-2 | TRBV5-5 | TGTGCCAGCAGCTTAACCCTCAACACCGGGGAGCTGTTTTTT | CASSLTLNTGELFF
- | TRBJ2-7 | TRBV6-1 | TGTGCCAGCAGTGGGTTTAGAGACTACGAGCAGTACTTC | CASSGFRDYEQYF
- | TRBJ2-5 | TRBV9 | TGTGCCAGCAGCGTAGGGTCGGGCCCGGGGACCCAGTACTTC | CASSVGSGPGTQYF
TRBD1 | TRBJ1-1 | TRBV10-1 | TGCGCCAGCAGTGTGACGCAGACTCTGGGATCACTCAGGGGGCGCTGGCCTTTTGAAGCTTTCTTT | CASSVTQTLGSLRGRWPFEAFF